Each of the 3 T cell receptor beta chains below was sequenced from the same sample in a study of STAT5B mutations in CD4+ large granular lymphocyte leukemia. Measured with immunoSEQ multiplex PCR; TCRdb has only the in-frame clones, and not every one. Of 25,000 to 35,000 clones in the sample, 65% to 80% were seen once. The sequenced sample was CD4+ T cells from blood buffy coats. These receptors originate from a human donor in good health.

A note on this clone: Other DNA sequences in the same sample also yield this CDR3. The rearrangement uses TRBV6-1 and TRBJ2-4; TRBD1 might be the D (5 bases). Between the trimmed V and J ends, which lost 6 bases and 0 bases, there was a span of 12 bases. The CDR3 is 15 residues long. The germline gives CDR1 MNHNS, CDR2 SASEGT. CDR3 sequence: CASRTRTLAKNIQYF. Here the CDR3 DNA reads TGTGCCAGCAGAACAAGGACATTAGCCAAAAACATTCAGTACTTC.

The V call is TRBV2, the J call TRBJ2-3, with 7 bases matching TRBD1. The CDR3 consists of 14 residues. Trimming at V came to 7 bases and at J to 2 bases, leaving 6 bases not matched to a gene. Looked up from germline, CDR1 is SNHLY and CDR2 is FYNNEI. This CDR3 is CASKEGTVTDTQYF. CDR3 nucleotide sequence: TGTGCCAGCAAGGAAGGGACAGTCACAGATACGCAGTATTTT.

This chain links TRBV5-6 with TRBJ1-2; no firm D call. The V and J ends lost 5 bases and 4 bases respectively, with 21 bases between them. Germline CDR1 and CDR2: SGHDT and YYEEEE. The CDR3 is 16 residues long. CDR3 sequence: CASSKIVSTNSYGYTF. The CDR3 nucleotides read TGTGCCAGCAGTAAGATAGTTTCTACTAATTCCTATGGCTACACCTTC. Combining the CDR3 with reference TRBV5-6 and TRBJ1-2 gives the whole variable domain DAGVTQSPTHLIKTRGQQVTLRCSPKSGHDTVSWYQQALGQGPQFIFQYYEEEERQRGNFPDRFSGHQFPNYSSELNVNALLLGDSALYLCASSKIVSTNSYGYTFGSGTRLTVV.